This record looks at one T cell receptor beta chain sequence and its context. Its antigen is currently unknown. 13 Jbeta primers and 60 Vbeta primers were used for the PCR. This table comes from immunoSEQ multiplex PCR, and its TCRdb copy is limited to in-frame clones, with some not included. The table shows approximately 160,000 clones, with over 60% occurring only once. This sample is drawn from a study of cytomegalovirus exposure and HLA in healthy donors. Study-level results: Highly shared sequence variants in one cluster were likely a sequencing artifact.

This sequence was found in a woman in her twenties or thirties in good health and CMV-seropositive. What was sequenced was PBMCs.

The CDR3 sequence: CASNGIGSSGNTIYF. As DNA, the CDR3 is TGTGCCAGCAACGGCATCGGGAGCTCTGGAAACACCATATATTTT. This chain links TRBV11-3 with TRBJ1-3; D remains unclear. This CDR3 is built from 15 residues. Germline CDR1 is SGHNT and CDR2 is YENEEA. Trimming stripped 7 bases from V and 0 bases from J, with 13 bases between.